Below, 8 T cell receptor beta chains from the same sample are listed, as sequenced in a study of T cells after posttransplantation cyclophosphamide. This table comes from immunoSEQ multiplex PCR, and its TCRdb copy is limited to in-frame clones, with some not included. This sample has thousands of clones, with approximately 70% found just once. Cyclophosphamide on days +3 and +4 followed busulfan-fludarabine conditioning and a marrow graft. The sequencing here drew on PBMCs, taken around 1,400 days after allogeneic stem cell transplant with posttransplant cyclophosphamide. The receptors shown here come from a male patient between 25 and 39 years old who received an allogeneic stem cell transplant from a related donor, was CMV-positive, and had acute GVHD only. Some T cells may be the graft donor's.

The rearrangement joins TRBV6-6 to TRBJ2-7, with D uncertain. The CDR3 totals 15 residues. Germline CDR1 and CDR2: MNHNY and SVGAGI (reference sequence). Trimming pared 0 bases from V and 2 bases from J, leaving 11 bases between. The CDR3 is CASSYSSNPTYEQYF. In DNA form, the CDR3 reads TGTGCCAGCAGTTACTCGAGTAACCCCACCTACGAGCAGTACTTC.

The chain has TRBV5-1 and TRBJ2-3; D remains unclear. This CDR3 has 13 residues. Germline assignment: CDR1 SGHRS and CDR2 YFSETQ. Trimming cost V 0 bases and J 6 bases, with 8 bases left between them. The CDR3 DNA is TGCGCCAGCAGCTTGGGAGCCTCCGATACGCAGTATTTT. Its protein product is CASSLGASDTQYF.

The chain joins TRBV5-6 to TRBJ1-2; maybe TRBD1 (5 bases). The V end lost 6 bases, the J end lost 0 bases, and 15 bases lay between the germline ends. CDR3 length: 15 residues. Germline V gene data show CDR1 as SGHDT and CDR2 as YYEEEE. CDR3 nucleotides: TGTGCCAGCACCTGGGATGCGGGGGCTAACTATGGCTACACCTTC. As protein: CASTWDAGANYGYTF. The variable domain in full, completed from reference TRBV5-6 and TRBJ1-2, reads DAGVTQSPTHLIKTRGQQVTLRCSPKSGHDTVSWYQQALGQGPQFIFQYYEEEERQRGNFPDRFSGHQFPNYSSELNVNALLLGDSALYLCASTWDAGANYGYTFGSGTRLTVV.

The CDR3, as DNA: TGTGCCAGCAGTGGAGGCCAAAGAGGGACCGGGGAGCTGTTTTTT. It translates to CASSGGQRGTGELFF. V and J are TRBV2 and TRBJ2-2; D is perhaps TRBD2 (5 bases). The V gene's germline CDR1 is SNHLY and CDR2 FYNNEI. The CDR3 consists of 15 residues. The V gene lost 4 bases and the J gene lost 5 bases, with 14 bases spanning the gap.

This clone was observed a single time. This chain links TRBV19 with TRBJ1-6; D is ambiguous. The CDR3 totals 14 residues. V was pared by 7 bases and J by 6 bases, with 13 bases between. CDR1 and CDR2 from the germline V gene are LNHDA and SQIVND (reference sequence). The CDR3 here is CASKEVGGNSPLHF. CDR3 DNA: TGTGCCAGTAAAGAGGTGGGAGGTAATTCACCCCTCCACTTT. The complete variable domain, with remaining parts taken from reference TRBV19 and TRBJ1-6, reads DGGITQSPKYLFRKEGQNVTLSCEQNLNHDAMYWYRQDPGQGLRLIYYSQIVNDFQKGDIAEGYSVSREKKESFPLTVTSAQKNPTAFYLCASKEVGGNSPLHFGNGTRLTVT.

The chain recombines TRBV7-9 with TRBJ2-7, with D perhaps matching TRBD1 (6 bases). The V end was cut by 1 base, the J end by 2 bases, with 9 bases between. CDR3 size: 14 residues. Germline CDR1 and CDR2: SEHNR and FQNEAQ (reference sequence). CDR3 amino acids: CASSLVGTTYEQYF. CDR3 nucleotides: TGTGCCAGCAGCTTAGTAGGGACAACCTACGAGCAGTACTTC.

CDR3 sequence: CASSSPGGLGDEQFF. CDR3 nucleotide sequence: TGTGCCAGCAGCTCTCCAGGGGGTCTCGGCGATGAGCAGTTCTTC. The genes are TRBV11-3 and TRBJ2-1, with 7 positions matching TRBD1. Germline V gene lookup returns CDR1 SGHNT and CDR2 YENEEA. The V and J ends lost 4 bases and 8 bases, in that order; junction bases with no gene match: 11. The CDR3 is 15 amino acids.

This clone occurred once. The V call is TRBV4-2, the J call TRBJ2-3, with 7 bases lining up with TRBD2. Germline V lookup: CDR1 LGHNA, CDR2 YNFKEQ. With V trimmed by 3 bases and J by 0 bases, 9 bases remained unmatched. This CDR3 contains 17 residues. In nucleotides, the CDR3 is TGTGCCAGCAGCCATTCGGGCGGGGGAGGAAGCACAGATACGCAGTATTTT. This sequence encodes CASSHSGGGGSTDTQYF.